This T cell receptor (beta chain) was recorded in a study of cytomegalovirus exposure and HLA in healthy donors. Overall study findings and caveats: A later analysis reportedly identified an Asian-associated ancestry cluster as carrying fewer N-insertions than the 666-donor mean. Most TCR beta V segments were productive about 90% or about 30% of the time in an earlier analysis.

With 4 bases clipped from V and 3 bases from J, the junction kept 7 bases outside the gene matches. The CDR3 has 16 amino acids. Germline values: CDR1 LNHDA, CDR2 SQIVND (reference sequence). The study ran its PCR with 60 Vbeta and 13 Jbeta primers. Using immunoSEQ multiplex PCR, the repertoire was profiled, and TCRdb retains in-frame clones only, with some absent. The sample includes roughly 150,000 clones, more than 65% of them seen just once. A note on this clone: Its target is unknown.

This chain uses TRBV19 with TRBJ2-7; 12 bases are a match to TRBD2. The receptor was derived from a man aged 25-45 years in good health and CMV-seropositive. Input material: PBMCs. CDR3 bases: TGTGCCAGTAGTACCCGACTAGCGGGAGTCAGCTACGAGCAGTACTTC. This codes for CASSTRLAGVSYEQYF. Full variable domain (outside the CDR3, taken from reference TRBV19 and TRBJ2-7): DGGITQSPKYLFRKEGQNVTLSCEQNLNHDAMYWYRQDPGQGLRLIYYSQIVNDFQKGDIAEGYSVSREKKESFPLTVTSAQKNPTAFYLCASSTRLAGVSYEQYFGPGTRLTVT.